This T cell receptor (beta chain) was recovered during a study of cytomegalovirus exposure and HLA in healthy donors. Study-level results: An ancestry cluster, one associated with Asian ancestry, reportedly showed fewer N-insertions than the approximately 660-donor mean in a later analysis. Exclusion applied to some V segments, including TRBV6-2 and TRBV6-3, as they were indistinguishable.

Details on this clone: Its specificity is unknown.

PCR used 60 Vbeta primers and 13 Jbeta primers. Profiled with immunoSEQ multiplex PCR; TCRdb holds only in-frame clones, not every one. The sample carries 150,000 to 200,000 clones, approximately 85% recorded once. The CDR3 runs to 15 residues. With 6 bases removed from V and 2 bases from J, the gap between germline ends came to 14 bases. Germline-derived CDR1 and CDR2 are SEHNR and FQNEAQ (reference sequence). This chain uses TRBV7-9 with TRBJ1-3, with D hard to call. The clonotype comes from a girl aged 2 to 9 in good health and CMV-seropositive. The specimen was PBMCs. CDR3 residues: CASSSPGSPGNTIYF. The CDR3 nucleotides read TGTGCCAGCAGTTCTCCGGGAAGCCCTGGAAACACCATATATTTT.